This T cell receptor (beta chain) appears in the sequencing data of a study of cytomegalovirus exposure and HLA in healthy donors. Overall study findings and caveats: Certain indistinguishable V segments, among them TRBV6-2 and TRBV6-3, were excluded. Later analysis showed TCR association rates varying by HLA locus, highest for DRB1 and lowest for HLA-C.

With 60 Vbeta and 13 Jbeta primers, the PCR was carried out. Assay: immunoSEQ multiplex PCR; the TCRdb copy retains only in-frame clones and omits some. This table holds fewer than 200,000 clones, 75% to 90% found once. The length of the CDR3 is 16 residues. The junction had 13 bases not matched to a gene; V was cut back by 5 bases and J by 3 bases. Germline V CDR1 and CDR2: SEHNR, FQNEAQ (reference sequence). This clone was seen only a few times. Its antigen is not identified. Healthy bone marrow donors made up the cohort. This TCR derives from a boy under 18 in good health and CMV-seronegative. The sample comprised PBMCs. V and J are TRBV7-9 and TRBJ2-7, with 7 nucleotides matching TRBD1. The DNA for the CDR3 is TGTGCCAGCAGCAACACGTCGGGACAGCTCCACTACGAGCAGTACTTC. Protein product: CASSNTSGQLHYEQYF.